This T cell receptor (beta chain) was sequenced in a study of blood T cells in healthy people across ages. Across the whole study: Using template switching, researchers captured about one barcoded beta molecule for each two T cells.

The study, taken as a whole, reports: Relative to aged donors, long-lived donors carried more naive CD4+ cells and displayed higher diversity.

A J-beta primer mix and a sample-barcoded 5' primer were used in a second PCR of roughly 6 to 11 cycles. A minimum of 3 million CDR3-containing paired-end reads was obtained for each sample. TCRdb reprocessed the 5' RACE reads with MiXCR, giving one entry per CDR3 protein. The repertoire holds roughly 570,000 distinct CDR3 sequences, with 25% to 30% as singletons. As to this clonotype: Its specificity is unknown.

V lost 4 bases and J lost 3, with 16 bases in between. This CDR3 comprises 16 residues. From germline, CDR1 is MNHEY and CDR2 SVGEGT. Sequencing was performed on blood. The chain joins TRBV6-2 or TRBV6-3 to TRBJ2-1; D is possibly TRBD2 (6 bases). This clonotype originated in a woman aged 70-85 years in good health. CDR3 nucleotides: TGTGCCAGCAGTTGGGTCCCGGGACTGGGCTACAATGAGCAGTTCTTC. It translates to CASSWVPGLGYNEQFF.